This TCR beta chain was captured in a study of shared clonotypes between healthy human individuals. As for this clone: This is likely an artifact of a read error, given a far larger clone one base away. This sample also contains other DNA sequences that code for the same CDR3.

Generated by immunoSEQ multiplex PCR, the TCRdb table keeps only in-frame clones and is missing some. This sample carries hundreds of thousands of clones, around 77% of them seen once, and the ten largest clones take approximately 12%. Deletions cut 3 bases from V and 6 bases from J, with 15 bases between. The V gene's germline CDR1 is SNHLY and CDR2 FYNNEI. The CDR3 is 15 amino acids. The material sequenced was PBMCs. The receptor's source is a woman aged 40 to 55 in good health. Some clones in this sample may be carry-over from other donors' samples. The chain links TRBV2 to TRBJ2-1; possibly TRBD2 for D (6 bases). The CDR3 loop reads CASSESGRRTNEQFF. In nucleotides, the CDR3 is TGTGCCAGCAGTGAGTCCGGGAGAAGGACCAATGAGCAGTTCTTC.